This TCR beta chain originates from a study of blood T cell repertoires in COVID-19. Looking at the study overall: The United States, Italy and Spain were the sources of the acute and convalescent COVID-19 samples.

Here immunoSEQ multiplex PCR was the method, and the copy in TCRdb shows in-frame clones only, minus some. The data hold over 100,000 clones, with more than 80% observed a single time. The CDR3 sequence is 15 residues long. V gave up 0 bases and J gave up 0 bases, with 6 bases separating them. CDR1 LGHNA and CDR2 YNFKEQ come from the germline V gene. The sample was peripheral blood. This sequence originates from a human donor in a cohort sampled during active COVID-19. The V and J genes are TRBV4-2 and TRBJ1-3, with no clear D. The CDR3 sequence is CASSQDGGSGNTIYF. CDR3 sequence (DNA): TGTGCCAGCAGCCAAGACGGAGGCTCTGGAAACACCATATATTTT.